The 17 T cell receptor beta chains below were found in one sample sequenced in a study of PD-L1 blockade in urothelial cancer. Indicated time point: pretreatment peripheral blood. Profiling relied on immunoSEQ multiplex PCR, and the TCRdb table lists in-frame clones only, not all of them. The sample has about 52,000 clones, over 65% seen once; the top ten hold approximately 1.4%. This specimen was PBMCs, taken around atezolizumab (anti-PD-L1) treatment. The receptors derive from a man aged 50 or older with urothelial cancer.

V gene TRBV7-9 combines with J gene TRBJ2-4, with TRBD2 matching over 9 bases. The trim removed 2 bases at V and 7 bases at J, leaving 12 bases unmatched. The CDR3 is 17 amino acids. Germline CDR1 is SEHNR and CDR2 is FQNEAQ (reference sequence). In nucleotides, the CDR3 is TGTGCCAGCAGCTTATATCCTAGCGGGAATAGGGGTAACATTCAGTACTTC. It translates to CASSLYPSGNRGNIQYF.

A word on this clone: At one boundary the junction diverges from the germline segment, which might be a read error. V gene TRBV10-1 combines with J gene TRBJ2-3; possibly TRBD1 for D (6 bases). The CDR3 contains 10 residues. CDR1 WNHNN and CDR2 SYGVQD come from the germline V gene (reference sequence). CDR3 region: CASSEYDRPF. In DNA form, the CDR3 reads TGCGCCAGCAGTGAGTACGACAGGCCATTT.

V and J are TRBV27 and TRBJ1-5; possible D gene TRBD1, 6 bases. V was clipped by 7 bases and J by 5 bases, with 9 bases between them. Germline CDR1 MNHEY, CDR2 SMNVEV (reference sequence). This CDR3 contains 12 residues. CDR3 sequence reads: CASTTGYQPQHF. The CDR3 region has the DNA TGTGCCAGCACTACAGGGTATCAGCCCCAGCATTTT.

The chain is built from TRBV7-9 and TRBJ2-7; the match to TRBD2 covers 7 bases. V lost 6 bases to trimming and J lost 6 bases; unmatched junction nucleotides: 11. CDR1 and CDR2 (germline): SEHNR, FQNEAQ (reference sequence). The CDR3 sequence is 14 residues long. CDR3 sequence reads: CASRPGTSVGEQYF. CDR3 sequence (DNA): TGTGCCAGCAGGCCGGGTACTAGCGTTGGCGAGCAGTACTTC.

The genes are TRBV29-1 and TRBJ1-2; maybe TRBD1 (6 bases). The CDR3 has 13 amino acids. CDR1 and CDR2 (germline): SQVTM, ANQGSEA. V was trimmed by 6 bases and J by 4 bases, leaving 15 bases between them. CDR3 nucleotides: TGCAGCGTAGCCACAGGGTCTGGCTATGGCTACACCTTC. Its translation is CSVATGSGYGYTF.

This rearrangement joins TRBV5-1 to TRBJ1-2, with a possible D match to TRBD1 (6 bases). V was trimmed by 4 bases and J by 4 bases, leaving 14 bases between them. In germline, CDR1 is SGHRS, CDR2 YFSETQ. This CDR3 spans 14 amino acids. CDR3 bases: TGCGCCAGCAGCATTTGGACAGAGAGCTATGGCTACACCTTC. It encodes CASSIWTESYGYTF.

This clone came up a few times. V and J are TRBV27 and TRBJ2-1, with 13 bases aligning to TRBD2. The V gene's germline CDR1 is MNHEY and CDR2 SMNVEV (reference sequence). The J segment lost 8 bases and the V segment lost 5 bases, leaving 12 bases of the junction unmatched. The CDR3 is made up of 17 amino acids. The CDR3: CASSLPPGTSGAHEQFF. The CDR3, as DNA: TGTGCCAGCAGTCTACCACCCGGGACTAGCGGGGCCCATGAGCAGTTCTTC.

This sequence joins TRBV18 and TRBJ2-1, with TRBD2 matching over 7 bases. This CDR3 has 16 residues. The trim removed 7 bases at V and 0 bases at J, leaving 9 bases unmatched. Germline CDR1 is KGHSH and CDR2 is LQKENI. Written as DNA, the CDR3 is TGTGCCAGCTTACTGGGGGGGACCGCCTCCTACAATGAGCAGTTCTTC. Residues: CASLLGGTASYNEQFF.

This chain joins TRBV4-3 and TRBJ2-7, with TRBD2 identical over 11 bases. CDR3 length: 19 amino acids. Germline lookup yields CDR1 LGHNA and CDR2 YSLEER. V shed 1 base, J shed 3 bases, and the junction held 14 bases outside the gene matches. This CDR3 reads CASSQVGTRGLAGHYEQYF. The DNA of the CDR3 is TGCGCCAGCAGCCAAGTAGGGACACGAGGACTAGCGGGCCACTACGAGCAGTACTTC.

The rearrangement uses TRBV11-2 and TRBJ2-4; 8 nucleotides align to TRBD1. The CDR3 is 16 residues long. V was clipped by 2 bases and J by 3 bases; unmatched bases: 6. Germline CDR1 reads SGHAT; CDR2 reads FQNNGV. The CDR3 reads CASSLPGQGHKNIQYF. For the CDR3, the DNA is TGTGCCAGCAGCTTACCCGGACAGGGACACAAAAACATTCAGTACTTC.

The CDR3 sequence: CASSQTRTGGGYEQYF. For the CDR3, the DNA is TGCGCCAGCAGCCAGACACGGACAGGGGGGGGATACGAGCAGTACTTC. The chain uses TRBV4-1 and TRBJ2-7, with 10 bases identical to TRBD1. This CDR3 spans 16 amino acids. The V segment lost 3 bases and the J segment 4 bases; nucleotides outside the gene matches: 9. Germline V CDR1 and CDR2: MGHRA, YSYEKL.

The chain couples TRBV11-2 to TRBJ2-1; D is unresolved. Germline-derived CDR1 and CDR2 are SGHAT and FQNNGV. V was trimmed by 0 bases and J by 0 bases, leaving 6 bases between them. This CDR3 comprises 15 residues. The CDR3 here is CASSLEDSSYNEQFF. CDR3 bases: TGTGCCAGCAGCTTAGAAGATAGCTCCTACAATGAGCAGTTCTTC.

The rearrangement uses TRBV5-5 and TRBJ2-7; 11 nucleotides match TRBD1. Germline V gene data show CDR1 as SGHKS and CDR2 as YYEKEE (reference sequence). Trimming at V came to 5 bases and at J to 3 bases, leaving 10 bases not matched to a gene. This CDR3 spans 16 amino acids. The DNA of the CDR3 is TGTGCCAGCAGACAAATCTCCGGGACAGGGGGCTACGAGCAGTACTTC. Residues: CASRQISGTGGYEQYF.

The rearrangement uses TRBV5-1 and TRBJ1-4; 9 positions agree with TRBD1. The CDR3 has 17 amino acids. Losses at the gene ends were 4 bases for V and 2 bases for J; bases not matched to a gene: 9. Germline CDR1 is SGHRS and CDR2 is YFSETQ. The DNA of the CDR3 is TGCGCCAGCAGCGCGGGACAGGGAGCGACCACTAATGAAAAACTGTTTTTT. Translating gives CASSAGQGATTNEKLFF.

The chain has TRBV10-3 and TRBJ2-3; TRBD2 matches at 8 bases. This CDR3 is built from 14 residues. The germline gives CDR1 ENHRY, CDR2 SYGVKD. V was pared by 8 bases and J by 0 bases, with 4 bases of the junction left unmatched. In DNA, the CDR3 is TGTGCCATCGGGACGGGAGGGAGCACAGATACGCAGTATTTT. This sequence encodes CAIGTGGSTDTQYF.

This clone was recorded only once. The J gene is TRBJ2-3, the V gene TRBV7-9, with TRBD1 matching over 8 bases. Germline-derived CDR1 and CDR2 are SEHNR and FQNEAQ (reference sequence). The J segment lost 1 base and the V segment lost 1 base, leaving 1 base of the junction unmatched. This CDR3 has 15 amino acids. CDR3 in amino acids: CASSLEGQGTDTQYF. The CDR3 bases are TGTGCCAGCAGCTTAGAGGGACAGGGCACAGATACGCAGTATTTT.

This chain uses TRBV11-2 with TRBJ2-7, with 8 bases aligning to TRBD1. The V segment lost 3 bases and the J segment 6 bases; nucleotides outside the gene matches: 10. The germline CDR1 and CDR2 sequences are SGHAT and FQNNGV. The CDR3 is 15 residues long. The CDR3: CASSFRGTGYSEQYF. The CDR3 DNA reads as TGTGCCAGCAGCTTCCGGGGGACAGGTTACAGCGAGCAGTACTTC.